This T cell receptor (beta chain) stems from a study of T cells in Graves' hyperthyroidism and ophthalmopathy (dated by TCRdb to the late 2010s). With respect to the entire study: Peripheral blood samples were taken at the time of initial diagnosis, prior to any treatment. To identify TCR V-J signatures that set the groups apart, the researchers used a discovery cohort of more than 95 patients, made up of 43 with Graves' ophthalmopathy and 57 with stable Graves' hyperthyroidism. An independent validation cohort of under 20 hyperthyroidism patients and approximately 16 patients who later progressed to ophthalmopathy tested prospective prediction of ophthalmopathy. The paper describes TCR Vbeta CDR3 sequencing of 135 peripheral blood samples, made up of 43 ophthalmopathy patients, roughly 75 hyperthyroidism patients and about 17 progressor patients. The study also compared thyroid tissue and blood T-cell repertoires from roughly six Graves' hyperthyroidism patients. Once sampling was done, hyperthyroidism patients were given methimazole at a starting dose of 30 mg daily, whereas ophthalmopathy patients were given high-dose intravenous methylprednisolone. The roughly 90 discovery patients were divided at random into training and test sets in a 7:3 ratio.

Stable Graves' hyperthyroidism was defined as the absence of progression to ophthalmopathy over 18 months of follow-up. Hyperthyroidism patients were aged 18 to 65 years and newly diagnosed, with disease duration of less than 2 months. Any patient with an uncontrolled infection, another autoimmune disease, pregnancy or lactation was excluded. Diagnoses were established on the basis of clinical symptoms, serum thyroxine and TRAb, thyroid ultrasound, and orbital computed tomography. Ficoll-Paque density gradient centrifugation was used to isolate PBMCs from approximately 11 ml of fresh peripheral blood. Total RNA was extracted with Trizol reagent, and quality was checked on an Agilent 2100 Bioanalyzer. What the work shows at the level of the full study, not this receptor alone: In cross-validation, a model built on a 13 V-J signature told ophthalmopathy apart from stable hyperthyroidism with approximately 90% sensitivity and around 81% specificity, and in testing the same model reached 80%/75%. No statistical method was used to set the sample size in advance, and investigators knew the group allocation. In validation, the model predicted progression to ophthalmopathy with over 65% sensitivity and less than 80% specificity, a median of around six months before onset. Most expanded thyroid clonotypes (frequency above 0.001) were also found in blood, which suggests that blood repertoires may mirror thyroid immune responses.

The TCR beta CDR3 regions were amplified from RNA transcripts. The TCR CDR3 was subjected to a first round of RT-PCR using the HTBI primer set and the Qiagen OneStep RT-PCR kit. Libraries were constructed in a second round of multiplex PCR, after which size selection and purification were carried out. Libraries were sequenced paired-end with 100 bp reads on an Illumina HiSeq2000. As for how the authors treated the data: Raw data were processed with SOAPnuke, discarding reads with adapters, uncalled bases, mean Phred below 15, or no exact constant-primer or identifier match. High-quality paired reads were merged using COPE v1.2.5, and each unique nucleotide sequence was defined as a clonotype. Clonotypes were aligned to IMGT TRBV, TRBD and TRBJ reference segments using MiTCR v1.1. Only V-J combinations with frequency above 0.0001, covering 99% to 99.2% of repertoires, were analysed. The TCS score was defined as F50 (clonal expansion) divided by E x V (chaos), with BLOSUM62-based TCRdist calculated between CDR3 peptides within each V-J. Welch's t-statistics and random forest reduced several hundred V-J features to around 14, which were used in a naive Bayes classifier (R e1071). Using fastp trimming at Q25 and MiXCR clonotype assembly, TCRdb reanalyzed the public sequencing data and kept in-frame beta chains. Rows with a matching CDR3 protein are joined into one entry that keeps the most common DNA and genes. TCRdb's processing, not the study's, gives the V and J calls here. The sample data list approximately 400,000 distinct CDR3 sequences, and around 14% of these were observed just once. The ten largest clonotypes hold around a third of the sample.

This clonotype has a count of ten or more. Its specific antigen is unknown. Base quality data are lacking; no much larger clone is found one base away. This sequence was found in a woman aged 25 to 39 with Graves' hyperthyroidism. Sequenced: blood.

The nucleotides read TGTGCCAGCAGTTTCTTCAAGGGGGTGAACATTCAGTACTTC. Translated, this gives CASSFFKGVNIQYF. The rearrangement combines TRBV28 with TRBJ2-4; a tentative D match to TRBD1 spans 6 bases. Sequences MDHEN (CDR1) and SYDVKM (CDR2) are obtained from the germline V gene. The CDR3 contains 14 residues, cysteine and phenylalanine counted. The entry retains the CDR3 DNA only, 42 bases that are in frame from base 1. V and J are truncated by 3 bases and 7 bases respectively, leaving an intervening sequence of 13 bases.